This TCR beta chain originates from a study of cytomegalovirus exposure and HLA in healthy donors. It was with 60 Vbeta and 13 Jbeta primers that the PCR ran. Per the study methods: Later reanalysis found 75 million to 95 million unique TCR beta chains, about 11 million of them shared. Repertoires were generated with immunoSEQ multiplex PCR, while TCRdb's copy carries only in-frame clones and drops some. V and J calls and clone size are those listed in that table; D and trimming were worked out from the DNA. The table has around 110,000 clones, about three fifths seen once; the top ten hold roughly 8.6%. Whole-study results and caveats: A later analysis linked a missense DCLRE1C variant to TCR beta V- and J-gene trimming. A later analysis found TCR association rates differed by HLA locus, highest for DRB1 and lowest for HLA-C. Cytomegalovirus association was assigned to approximately 160 TCR beta chains.

Notes on this clone: Its specificity is not known.

Sequenced material: PBMCs. This clonotype was sampled from a woman aged 40 to 50 in good health and CMV-seropositive.

The CDR3 sequence is CASSPSSYEQYF. The CDR3 DNA is TGTGCCAGTAGTCCCAGCTCCTACGAGCAGTACTTC. The V gene is TRBV19, the J gene TRBJ2-7, with D unresolved. Germline V gene sequence: CDR1 LNHDA, CDR2 SQIVND (reference sequence). The CDR3 is 12 residues long. V lost 5 bases and J 0 bases, leaving 5 bases between the germline ends.